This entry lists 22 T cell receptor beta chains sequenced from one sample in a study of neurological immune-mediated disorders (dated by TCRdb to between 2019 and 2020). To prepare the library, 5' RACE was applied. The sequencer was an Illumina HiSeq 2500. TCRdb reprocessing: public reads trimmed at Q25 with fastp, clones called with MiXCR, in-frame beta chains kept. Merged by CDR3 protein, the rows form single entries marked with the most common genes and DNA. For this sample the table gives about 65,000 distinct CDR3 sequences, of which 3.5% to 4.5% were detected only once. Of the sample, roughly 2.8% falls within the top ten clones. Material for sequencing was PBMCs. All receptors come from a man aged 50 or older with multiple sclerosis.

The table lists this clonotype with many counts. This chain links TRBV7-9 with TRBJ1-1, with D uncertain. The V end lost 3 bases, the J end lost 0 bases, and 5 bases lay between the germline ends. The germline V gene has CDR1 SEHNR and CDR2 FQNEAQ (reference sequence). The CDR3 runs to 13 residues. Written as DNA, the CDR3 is TGTGCCAGCAGCTTGGAGATGAACACTGAAGCTTTCTTT. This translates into CASSLEMNTEAFF.

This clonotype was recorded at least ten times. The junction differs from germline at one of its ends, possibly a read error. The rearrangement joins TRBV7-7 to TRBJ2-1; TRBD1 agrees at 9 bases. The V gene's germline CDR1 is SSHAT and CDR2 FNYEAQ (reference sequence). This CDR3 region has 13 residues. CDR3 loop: CASSADRGGEQFF. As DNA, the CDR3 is TGTGCTAGCAGCGCAGACAGGGGGGGTGAGCAGTTCTTC.

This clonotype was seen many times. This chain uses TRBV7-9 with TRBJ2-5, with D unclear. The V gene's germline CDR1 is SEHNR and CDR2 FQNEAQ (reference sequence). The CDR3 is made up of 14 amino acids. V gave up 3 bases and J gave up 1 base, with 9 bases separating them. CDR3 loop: CASSFRRSQETQYF. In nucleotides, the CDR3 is TGTGCCAGCAGCTTCAGAAGGTCCCAAGAGACCCAGTACTTC. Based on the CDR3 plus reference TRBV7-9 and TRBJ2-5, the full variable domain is DTGVSQNPRHKITKRGQNVTFRCDPISEHNRLYWYRQTLGQGPEFLTYFQNEAQLEKSRLLSDRFSAERPKGSFSTLEIQRTEQGDSAMYLCASSFRRSQETQYFGPGTRLLVL.

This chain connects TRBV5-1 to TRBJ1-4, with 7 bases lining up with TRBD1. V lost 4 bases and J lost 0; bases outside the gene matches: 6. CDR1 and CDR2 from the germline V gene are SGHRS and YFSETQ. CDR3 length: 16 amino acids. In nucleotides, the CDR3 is TGCGCCAGCAGCCCTGGACAGGAGGCAACTAATGAAAAACTGTTTTTT. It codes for CASSPGQEATNEKLFF.

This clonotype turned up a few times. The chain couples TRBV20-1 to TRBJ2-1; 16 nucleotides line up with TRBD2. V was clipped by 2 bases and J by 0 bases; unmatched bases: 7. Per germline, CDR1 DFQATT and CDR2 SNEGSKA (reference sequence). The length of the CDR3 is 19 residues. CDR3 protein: CSARYPGLAGGSSYNEQFF. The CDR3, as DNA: TGCAGTGCTAGATATCCGGGACTAGCGGGGGGGAGCTCCTACAATGAGCAGTTCTTC.

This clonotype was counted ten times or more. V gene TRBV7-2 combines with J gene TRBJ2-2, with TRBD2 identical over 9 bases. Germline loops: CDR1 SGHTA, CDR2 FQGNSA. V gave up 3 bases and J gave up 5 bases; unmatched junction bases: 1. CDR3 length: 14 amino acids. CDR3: CASSFSGGTGELFF. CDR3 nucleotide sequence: TGTGCCAGCAGCTTTAGCGGGGGTACCGGGGAGCTGTTTTTT.

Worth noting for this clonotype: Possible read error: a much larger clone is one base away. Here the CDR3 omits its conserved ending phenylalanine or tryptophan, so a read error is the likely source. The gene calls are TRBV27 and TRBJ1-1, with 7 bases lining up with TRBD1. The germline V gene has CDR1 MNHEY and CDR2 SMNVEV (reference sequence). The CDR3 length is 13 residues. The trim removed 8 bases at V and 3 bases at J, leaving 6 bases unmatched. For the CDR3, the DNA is TGTGCCAGCGGACCCCAGGGGGACACTGAAGCTTTCTAT. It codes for CASGPQGDTEAFY.

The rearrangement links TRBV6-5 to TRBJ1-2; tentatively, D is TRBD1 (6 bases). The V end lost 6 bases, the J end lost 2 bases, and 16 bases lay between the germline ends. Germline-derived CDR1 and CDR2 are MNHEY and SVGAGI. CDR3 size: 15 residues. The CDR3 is CASRKQQGPNYGYTF. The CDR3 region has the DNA TGTGCCAGCAGAAAGCAACAGGGACCCAACTATGGCTACACCTTC.

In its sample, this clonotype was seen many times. The CDR3 region has the DNA TGCGCCAGCAGCTTGGTATCCGCACCAAACACCGGGGAGCTGTTTTTT. It codes for CASSLVSAPNTGELFF. J is TRBJ2-2 and V is TRBV5-1; no clear D gene. Germline CDR1 reads SGHRS; CDR2 reads YFSETQ. V gave up 0 bases and J gave up 2 bases, with 11 bases separating them. The CDR3 is 16 amino acids.

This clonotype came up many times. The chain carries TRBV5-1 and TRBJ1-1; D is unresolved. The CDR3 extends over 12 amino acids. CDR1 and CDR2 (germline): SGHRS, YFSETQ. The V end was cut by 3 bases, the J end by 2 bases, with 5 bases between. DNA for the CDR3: TGCGCCAGCAGCTGGAGTAACACTGAAGCTTTCTTT. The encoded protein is CASSWSNTEAFF.

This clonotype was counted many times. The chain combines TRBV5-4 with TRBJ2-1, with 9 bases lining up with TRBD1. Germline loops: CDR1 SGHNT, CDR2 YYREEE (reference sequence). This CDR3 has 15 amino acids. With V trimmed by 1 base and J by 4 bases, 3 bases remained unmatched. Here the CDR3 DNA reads TGTGCCAGCAGCTTGTGGGACAGGGAGTACAATGAGCAGTTCTTC. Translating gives CASSLWDREYNEQFF.

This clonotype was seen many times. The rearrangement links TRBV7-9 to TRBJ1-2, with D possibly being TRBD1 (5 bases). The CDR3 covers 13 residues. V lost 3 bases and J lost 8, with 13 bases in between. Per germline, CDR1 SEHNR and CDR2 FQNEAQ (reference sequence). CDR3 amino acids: CASSFEGIGGYTF. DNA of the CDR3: TGTGCCAGCAGCTTTGAGGGGATCGGCGGCTACACCTTC.

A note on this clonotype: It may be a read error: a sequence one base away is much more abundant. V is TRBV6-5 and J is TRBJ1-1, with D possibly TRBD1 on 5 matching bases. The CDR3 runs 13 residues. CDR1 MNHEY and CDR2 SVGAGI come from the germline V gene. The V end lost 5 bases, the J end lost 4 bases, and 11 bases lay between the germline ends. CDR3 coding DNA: TGTGCCAGCAGTAGAAAGGGGACCACTGAAGCTTTCTTT. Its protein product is CASSRKGTTEAFF.

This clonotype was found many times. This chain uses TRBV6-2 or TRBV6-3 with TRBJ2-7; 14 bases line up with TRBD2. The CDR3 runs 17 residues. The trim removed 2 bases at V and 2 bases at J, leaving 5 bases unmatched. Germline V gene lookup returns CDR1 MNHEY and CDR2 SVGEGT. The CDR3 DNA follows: TGTGCCAGCAGTTACGATGGGACTAGCGGGGGAACCTACGAGCAGTACTTC. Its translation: CASSYDGTSGGTYEQYF.

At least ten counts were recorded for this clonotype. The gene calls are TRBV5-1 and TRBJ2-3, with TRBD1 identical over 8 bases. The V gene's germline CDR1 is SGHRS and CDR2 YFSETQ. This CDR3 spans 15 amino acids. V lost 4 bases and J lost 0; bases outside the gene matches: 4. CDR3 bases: TGCGCCAGCAGCCCACGGACAGGGAGCACAGATACGCAGTATTTT. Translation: CASSPRTGSTDTQYF.

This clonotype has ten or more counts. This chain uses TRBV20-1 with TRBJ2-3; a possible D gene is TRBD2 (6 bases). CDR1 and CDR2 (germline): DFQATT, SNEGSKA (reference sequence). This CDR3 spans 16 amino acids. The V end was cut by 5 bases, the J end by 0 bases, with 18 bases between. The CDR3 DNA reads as TGCAGTGCTCTACGGTTAGGGACTTCAAGCACAGATACGCAGTATTTT. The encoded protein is CSALRLGTSSTDTQYF.

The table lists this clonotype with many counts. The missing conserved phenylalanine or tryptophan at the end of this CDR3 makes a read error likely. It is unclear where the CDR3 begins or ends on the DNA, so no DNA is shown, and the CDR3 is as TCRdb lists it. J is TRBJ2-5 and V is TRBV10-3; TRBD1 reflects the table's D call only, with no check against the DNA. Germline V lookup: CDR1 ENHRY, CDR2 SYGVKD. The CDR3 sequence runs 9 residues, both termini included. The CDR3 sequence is CAINRTELL.

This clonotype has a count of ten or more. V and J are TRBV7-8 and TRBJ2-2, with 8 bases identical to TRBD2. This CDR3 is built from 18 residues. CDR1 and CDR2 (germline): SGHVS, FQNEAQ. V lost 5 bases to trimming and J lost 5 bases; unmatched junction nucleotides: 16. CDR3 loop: CASSRPAVGTRVTGELFF. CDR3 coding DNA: TGTGCCAGCAGCCGACCGGCGGTGGGGACTAGAGTGACCGGGGAGCTGTTTTTT.

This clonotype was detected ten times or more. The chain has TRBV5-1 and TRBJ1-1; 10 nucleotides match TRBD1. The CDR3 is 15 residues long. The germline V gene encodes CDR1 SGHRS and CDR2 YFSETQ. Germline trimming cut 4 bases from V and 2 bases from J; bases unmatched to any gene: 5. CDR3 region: CASSTGQGGNTEAFF. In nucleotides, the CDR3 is TGCGCCAGCAGCACTGGACAGGGGGGTAACACTGAAGCTTTCTTT.

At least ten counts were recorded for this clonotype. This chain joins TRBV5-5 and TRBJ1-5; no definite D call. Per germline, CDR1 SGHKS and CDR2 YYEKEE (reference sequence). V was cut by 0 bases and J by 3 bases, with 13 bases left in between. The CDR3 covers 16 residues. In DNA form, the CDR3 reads TGTGCCAGCAGCTTGGCGGAGCGGTCCTACAATCAGCCCCAGCATTTT. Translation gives CASSLAERSYNQPQHF.

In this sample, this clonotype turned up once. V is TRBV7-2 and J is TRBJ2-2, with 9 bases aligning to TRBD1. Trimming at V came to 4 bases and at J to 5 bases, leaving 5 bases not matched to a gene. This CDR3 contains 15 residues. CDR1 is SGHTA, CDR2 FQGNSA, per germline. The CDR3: CASSWTGARTGELFF. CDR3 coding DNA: TGTGCCAGCAGCTGGACAGGGGCGCGGACCGGGGAGCTGTTTTTT.

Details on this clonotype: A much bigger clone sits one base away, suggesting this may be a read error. In DNA form, the CDR3 reads TGTGCCAGCAGCCTCGGAGCGGGGAGCAATCAGCCCCAGAATTTT. Translating it yields CASSLGAGSNQPQNF. The gene calls are TRBV7-9 and TRBJ1-5, with D uncertain. The V gene's germline CDR1 is SEHNR and CDR2 FQNEAQ (reference sequence). The CDR3 length is 15 residues. Supplemented by reference TRBV7-9 and TRBJ1-5, the full variable domain reads DTGVSQNPRHKITKRGQNVTFRCDPISEHNRLYWYRQTLGQGPEFLTYFQNEAQLEKSRLLSDRFSAERPKGSFSTLEIQRTEQGDSAMYLCASSLGAGSNQPQNFGDGTRLSIL.